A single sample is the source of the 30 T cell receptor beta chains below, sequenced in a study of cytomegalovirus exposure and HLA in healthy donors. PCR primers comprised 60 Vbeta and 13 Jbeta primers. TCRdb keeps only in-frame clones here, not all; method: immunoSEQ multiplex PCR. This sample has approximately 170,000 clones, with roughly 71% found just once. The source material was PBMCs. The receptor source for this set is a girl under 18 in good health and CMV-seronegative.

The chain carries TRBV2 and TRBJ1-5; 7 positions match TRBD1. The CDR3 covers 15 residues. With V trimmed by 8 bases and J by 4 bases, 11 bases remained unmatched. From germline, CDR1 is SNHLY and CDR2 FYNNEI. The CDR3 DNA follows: TGTGCCAGCGATTCAACCGGGACAGTTAATCAGCCCCAGCATTTT. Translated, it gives CASDSTGTVNQPQHF.

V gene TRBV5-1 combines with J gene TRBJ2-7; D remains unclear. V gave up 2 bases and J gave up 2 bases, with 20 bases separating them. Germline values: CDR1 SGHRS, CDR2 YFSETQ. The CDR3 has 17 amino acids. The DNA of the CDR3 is TGCGCCAGCAGCTTTTCGCCTCAGTTCGCCTTGGCCTACGAGCAGTACTTC. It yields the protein CASSFSPQFALAYEQYF.

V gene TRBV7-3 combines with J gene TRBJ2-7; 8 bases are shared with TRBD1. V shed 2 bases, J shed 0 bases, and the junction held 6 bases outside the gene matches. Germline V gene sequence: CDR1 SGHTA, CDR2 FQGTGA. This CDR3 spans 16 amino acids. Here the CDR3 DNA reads TGTGCCAGCAGCTTATATGGACAGGGCGGCTCCTACGAGCAGTACTTC. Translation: CASSLYGQGGSYEQYF.

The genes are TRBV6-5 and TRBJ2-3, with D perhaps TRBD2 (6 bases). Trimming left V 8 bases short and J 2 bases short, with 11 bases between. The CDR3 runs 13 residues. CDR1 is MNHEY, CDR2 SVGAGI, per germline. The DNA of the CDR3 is TGTGCCAGCGCGGGGCCATACACAGATACGCAGTATTTT. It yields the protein CASAGPYTDTQYF.

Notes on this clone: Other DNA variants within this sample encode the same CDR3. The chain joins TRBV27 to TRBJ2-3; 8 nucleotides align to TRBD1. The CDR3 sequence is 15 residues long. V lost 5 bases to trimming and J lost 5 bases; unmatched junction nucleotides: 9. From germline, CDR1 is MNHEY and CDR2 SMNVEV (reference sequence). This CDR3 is CASSAEGQGVDTQYF. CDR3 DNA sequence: TGTGCCAGCAGTGCTGAAGGACAGGGTGTAGATACGCAGTATTTT.

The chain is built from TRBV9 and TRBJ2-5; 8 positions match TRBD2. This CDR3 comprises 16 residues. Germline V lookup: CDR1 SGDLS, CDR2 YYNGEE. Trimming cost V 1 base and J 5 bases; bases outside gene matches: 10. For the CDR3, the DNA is TGTGCCAGCAGCGTAACCGGCGGGGGGAGCTATGAGACCCAGTACTTC. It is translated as CASSVTGGGSYETQYF.

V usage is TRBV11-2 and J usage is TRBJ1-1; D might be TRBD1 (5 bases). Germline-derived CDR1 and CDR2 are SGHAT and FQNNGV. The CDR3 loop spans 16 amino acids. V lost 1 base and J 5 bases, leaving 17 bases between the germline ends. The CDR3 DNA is TGTGCCAGCAGCTTAGGCGGGGCAGTCATTCGGACTGAAGCTTTCTTT. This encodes CASSLGGAVIRTEAFF.

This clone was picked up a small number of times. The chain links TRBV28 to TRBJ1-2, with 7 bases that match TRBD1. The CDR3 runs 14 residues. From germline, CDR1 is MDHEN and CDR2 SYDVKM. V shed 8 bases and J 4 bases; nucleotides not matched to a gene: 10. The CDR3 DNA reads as TGTGCCAGCGGGGACAGCCTATGGGGCTATGGCTACACCTTC. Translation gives CASGDSLWGYGYTF.

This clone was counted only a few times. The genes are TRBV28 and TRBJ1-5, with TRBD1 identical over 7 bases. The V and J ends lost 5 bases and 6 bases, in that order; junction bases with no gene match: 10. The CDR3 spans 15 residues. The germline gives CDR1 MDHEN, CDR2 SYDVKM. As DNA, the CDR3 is TGTGCCAGCAGTCGACAGGGCCGGGCACGTCAGCCCCAGCATTTT. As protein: CASSRQGRARQPQHF.

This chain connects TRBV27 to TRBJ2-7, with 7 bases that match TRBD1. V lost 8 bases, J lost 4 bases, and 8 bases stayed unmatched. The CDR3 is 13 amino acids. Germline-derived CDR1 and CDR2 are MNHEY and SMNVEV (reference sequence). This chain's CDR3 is CASCRAGGYEQYF. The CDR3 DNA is TGTGCCAGCTGCCGGGCAGGGGGTTACGAGCAGTACTTC.

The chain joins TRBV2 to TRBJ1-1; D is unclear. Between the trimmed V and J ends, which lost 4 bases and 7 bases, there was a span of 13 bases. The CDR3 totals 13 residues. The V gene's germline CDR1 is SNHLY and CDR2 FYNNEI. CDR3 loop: CASSVSPSIEAFF. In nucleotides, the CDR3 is TGTGCCAGCAGTGTTAGTCCGTCGATTGAAGCTTTCTTT.

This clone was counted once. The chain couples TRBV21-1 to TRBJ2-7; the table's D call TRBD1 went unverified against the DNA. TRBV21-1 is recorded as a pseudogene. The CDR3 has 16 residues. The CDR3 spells CASKGGTGKKPYEQYF. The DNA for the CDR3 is TGTGCCAGCAAGGGGGGGACAGGGAAAAAACCCTACGAGCAGTACTTC.

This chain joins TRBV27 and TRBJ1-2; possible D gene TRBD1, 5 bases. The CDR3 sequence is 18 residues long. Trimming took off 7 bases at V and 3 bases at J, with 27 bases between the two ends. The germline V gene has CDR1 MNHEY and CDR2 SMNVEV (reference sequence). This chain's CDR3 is CASKSPEREQATDYGYTF. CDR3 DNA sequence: TGTGCCAGCAAGAGCCCGGAGCGTGAACAGGCCACGGACTATGGCTACACCTTC.

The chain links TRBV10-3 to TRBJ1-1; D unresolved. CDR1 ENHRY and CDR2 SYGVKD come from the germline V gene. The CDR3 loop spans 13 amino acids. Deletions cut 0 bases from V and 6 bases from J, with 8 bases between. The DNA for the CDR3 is TGTGCCATCAGTGAGTCGTCGCGTCCTGAAGCTTTCTTT. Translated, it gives CAISESSRPEAFF.

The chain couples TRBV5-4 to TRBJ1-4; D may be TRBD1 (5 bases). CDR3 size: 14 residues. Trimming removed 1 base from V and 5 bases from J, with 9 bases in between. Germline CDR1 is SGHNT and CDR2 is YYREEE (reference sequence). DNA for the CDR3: TGTGCCAGCAGCTTGATGTCAGGGAATGAAAAACTGTTTTTT. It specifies CASSLMSGNEKLFF.

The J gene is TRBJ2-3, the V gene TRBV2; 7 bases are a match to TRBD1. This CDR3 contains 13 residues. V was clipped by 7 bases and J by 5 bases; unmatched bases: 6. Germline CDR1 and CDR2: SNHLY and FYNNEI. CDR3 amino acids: CASMTGLVDTQYF. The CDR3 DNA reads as TGTGCCAGCATGACAGGGCTGGTAGATACGCAGTATTTT.

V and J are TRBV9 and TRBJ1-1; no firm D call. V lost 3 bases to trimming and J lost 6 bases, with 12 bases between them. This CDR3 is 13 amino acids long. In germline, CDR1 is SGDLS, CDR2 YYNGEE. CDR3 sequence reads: CASSADLGAEAFF. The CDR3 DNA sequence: TGTGCCAGCAGCGCCGACCTGGGCGCTGAAGCTTTCTTT.

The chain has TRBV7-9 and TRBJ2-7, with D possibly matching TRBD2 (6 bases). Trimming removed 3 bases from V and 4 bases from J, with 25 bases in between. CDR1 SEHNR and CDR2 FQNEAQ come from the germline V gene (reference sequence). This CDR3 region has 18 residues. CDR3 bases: TGTGCCAGCAGCTTTGCCGGGGGAAGTGGAGGGGTAGCGTACGAGCAGTACTTC. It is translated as CASSFAGGSGGVAYEQYF.

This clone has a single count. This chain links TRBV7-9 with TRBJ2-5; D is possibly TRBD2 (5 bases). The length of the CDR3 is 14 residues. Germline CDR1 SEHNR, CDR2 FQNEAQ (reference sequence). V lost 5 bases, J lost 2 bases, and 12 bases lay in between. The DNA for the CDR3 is TGTGCCAGCAGCCAACGGGGAACTCAAGAGACCCAGTACTTC. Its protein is CASSQRGTQETQYF.

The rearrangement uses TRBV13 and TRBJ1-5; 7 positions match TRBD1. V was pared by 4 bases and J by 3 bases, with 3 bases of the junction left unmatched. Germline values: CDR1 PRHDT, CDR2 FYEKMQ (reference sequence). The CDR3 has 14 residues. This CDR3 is CASSSTGDNQPQHF. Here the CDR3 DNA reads TGTGCCAGCAGCTCCACAGGGGACAATCAGCCCCAGCATTTT. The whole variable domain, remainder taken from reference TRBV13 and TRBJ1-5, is AAGVIQSPRHLIKEKRETATLKCYPIPRHDTVYWYQQGPGQDPQFLISFYEKMQSDKGSIPDRFSAQQFSDYHSELNMSSLELGDSALYFCASSSTGDNQPQHFGDGTRLSIL.

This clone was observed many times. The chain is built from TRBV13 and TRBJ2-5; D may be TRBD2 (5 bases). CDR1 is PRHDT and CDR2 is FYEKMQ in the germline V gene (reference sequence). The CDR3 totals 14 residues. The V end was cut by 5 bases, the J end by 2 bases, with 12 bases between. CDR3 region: CASSPWPGQETQYF. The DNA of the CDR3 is TGTGCCAGCAGCCCCTGGCCGGGACAAGAGACCCAGTACTTC.

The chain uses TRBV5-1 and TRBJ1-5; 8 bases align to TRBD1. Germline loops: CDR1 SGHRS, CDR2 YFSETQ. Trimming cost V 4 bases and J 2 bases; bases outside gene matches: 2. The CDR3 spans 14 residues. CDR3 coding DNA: TGCGCCAGCAGCCCGGGACAGGGCAATCAGCCCCAGCATTTT. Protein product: CASSPGQGNQPQHF. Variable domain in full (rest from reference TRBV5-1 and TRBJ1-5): KAGVTQTPRYLIKTRGQQVTLSCSPISGHRSVSWYQQTPGQGLQFLFEYFSETQRNKGNFPGRFSGRQFSNSRSEMNVSTLELGDSALYLCASSPGQGNQPQHFGDGTRLSIL.

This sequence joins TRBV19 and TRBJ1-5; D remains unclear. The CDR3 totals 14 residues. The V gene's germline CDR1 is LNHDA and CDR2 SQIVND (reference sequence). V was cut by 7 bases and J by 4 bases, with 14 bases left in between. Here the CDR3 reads CASMVRDNNQPQHF. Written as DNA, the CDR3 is TGTGCCAGTATGGTGCGAGACAATAATCAGCCCCAGCATTTT.

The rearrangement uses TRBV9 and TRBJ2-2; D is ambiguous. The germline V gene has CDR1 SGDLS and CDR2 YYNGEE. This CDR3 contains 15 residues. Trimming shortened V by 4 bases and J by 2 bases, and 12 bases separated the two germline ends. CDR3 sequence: CASSPSTTNTGELFF. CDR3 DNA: TGTGCCAGCAGCCCTAGTACCACCAACACCGGGGAGCTGTTTTTT.

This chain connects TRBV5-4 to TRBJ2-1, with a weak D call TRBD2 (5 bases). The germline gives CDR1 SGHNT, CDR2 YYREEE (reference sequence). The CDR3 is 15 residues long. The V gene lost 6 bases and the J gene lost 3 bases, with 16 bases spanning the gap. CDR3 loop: CASIGFGLNYNEQFF. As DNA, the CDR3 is TGTGCCAGCATCGGGTTTGGACTGAACTACAATGAGCAGTTCTTC.

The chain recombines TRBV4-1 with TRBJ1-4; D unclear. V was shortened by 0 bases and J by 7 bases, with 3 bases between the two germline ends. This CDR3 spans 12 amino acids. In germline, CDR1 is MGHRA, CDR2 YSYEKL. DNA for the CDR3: TGCGCCAGCAGCCAAGACGGTGAAAAACTGTTTTTT. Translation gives CASSQDGEKLFF.

The CDR3 DNA is TGTGCCATCAGTCTGGACTCGACCGGGGAGCTGTTTTTT. Protein: CAISLDSTGELFF. This chain connects TRBV10-3 to TRBJ2-2, with D tentatively TRBD2 (5 bases). CDR1 and CDR2 from the germline V gene are ENHRY and SYGVKD. This CDR3 comprises 13 residues. V was trimmed by 5 bases and J by 5 bases, leaving 9 bases between them.

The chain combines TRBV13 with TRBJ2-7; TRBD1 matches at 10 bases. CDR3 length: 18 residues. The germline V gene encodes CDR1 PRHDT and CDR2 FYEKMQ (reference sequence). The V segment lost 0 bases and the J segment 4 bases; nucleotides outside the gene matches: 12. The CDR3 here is CASSLGDRGVKWEYEQYF. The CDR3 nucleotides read TGTGCCAGCAGCTTAGGGGACAGGGGGGTCAAGTGGGAGTACGAGCAGTACTTC.

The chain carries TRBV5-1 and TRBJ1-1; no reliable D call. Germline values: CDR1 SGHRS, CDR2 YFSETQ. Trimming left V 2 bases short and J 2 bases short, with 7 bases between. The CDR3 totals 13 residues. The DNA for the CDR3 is TGCGCCAGCAGCTTAGTACTTAACACTGAAGCTTTCTTT. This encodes CASSLVLNTEAFF.

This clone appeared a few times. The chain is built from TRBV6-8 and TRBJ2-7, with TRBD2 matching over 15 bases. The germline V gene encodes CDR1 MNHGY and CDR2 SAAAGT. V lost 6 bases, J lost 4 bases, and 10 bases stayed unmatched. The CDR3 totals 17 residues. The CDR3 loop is CASSPGLAGGPRYEQYF. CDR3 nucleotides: TGTGCCAGCAGCCCTGGACTAGCGGGGGGGCCAAGGTACGAGCAGTACTTC.